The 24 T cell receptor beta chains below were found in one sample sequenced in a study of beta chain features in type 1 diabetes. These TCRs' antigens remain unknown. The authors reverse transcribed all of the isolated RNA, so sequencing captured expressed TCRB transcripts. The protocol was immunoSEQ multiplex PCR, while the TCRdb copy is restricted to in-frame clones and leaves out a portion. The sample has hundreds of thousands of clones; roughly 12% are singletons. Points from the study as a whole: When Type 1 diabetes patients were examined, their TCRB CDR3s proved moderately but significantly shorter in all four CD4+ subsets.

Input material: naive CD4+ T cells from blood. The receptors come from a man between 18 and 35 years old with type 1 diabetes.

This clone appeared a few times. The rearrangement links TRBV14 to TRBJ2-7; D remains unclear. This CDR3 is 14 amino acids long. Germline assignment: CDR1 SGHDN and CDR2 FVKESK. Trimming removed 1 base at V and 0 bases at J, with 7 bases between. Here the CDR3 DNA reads TGTGCCAGCAGCCAAGTCCCTCACTCCTACGAGCAGTACTTC. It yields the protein CASSQVPHSYEQYF. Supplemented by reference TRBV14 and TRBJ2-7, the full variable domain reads EAGVTQFPSHSVIEKGQTVTLRCDPISGHDNLYWYRRVMGKEIKFLLHFVKESKQDESGMPNNRFLAERTGGTYSTLKVQPAELEDSGVYFCASSQVPHSYEQYFGPGTRLTVT.

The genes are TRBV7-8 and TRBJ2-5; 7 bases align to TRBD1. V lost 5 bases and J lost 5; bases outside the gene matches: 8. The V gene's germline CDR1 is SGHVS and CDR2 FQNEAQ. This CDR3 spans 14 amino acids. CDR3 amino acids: CASSPPQGIETQYF. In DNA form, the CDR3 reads TGTGCCAGCAGCCCACCACAGGGGATTGAGACCCAGTACTTC.

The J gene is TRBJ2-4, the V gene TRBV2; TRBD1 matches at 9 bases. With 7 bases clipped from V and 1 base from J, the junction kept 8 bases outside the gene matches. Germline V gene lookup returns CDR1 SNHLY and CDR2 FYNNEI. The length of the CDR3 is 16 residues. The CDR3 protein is CASMGQGLGAKNIQYF. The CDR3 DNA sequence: TGTGCCAGCATGGGACAGGGCTTGGGGGCCAAAAACATTCAGTACTTC.

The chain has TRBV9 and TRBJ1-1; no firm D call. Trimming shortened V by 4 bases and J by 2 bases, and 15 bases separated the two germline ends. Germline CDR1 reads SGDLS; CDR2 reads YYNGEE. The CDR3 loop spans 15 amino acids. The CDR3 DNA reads TGTGCCAGCAGCCCCAGGCCGGGTGGCAACACTGAAGCTTTCTTT. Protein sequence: CASSPRPGGNTEAFF.

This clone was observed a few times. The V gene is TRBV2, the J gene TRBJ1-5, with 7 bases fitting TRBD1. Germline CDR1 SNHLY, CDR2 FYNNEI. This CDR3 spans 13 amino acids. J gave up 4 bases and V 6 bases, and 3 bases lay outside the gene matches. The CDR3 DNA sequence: TGTGCCAGCAGACAGGGGTTTAATCAGCCCCAGCATTTT. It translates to CASRQGFNQPQHF.

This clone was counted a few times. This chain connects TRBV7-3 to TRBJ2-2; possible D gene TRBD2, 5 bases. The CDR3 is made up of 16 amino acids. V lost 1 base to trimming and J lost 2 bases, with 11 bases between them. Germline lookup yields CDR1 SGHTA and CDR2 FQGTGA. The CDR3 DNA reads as TGTGCCAGCAGCTTAAATCCCCCGGGAAACACCGGGGAGCTGTTTTTT. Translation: CASSLNPPGNTGELFF.

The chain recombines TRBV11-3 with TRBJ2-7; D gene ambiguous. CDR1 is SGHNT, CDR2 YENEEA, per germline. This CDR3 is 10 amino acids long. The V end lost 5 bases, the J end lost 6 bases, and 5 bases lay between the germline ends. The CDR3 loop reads CASSQTEQYF. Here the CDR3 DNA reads TGTGCCAGCAGCCAGACCGAGCAGTACTTC.

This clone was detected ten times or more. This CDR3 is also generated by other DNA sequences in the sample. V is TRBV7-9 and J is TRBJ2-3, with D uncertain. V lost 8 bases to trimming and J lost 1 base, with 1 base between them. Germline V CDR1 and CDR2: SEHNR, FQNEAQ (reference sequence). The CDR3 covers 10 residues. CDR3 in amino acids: CASGTDTQYF. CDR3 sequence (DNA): TGTGCCAGCGGCACAGATACGCAGTATTTT.

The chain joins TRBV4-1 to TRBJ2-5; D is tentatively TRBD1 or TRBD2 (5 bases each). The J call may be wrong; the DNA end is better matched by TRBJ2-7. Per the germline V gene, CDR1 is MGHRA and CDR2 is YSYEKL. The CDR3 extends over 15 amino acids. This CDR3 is CASRHFEGLLYEQYF. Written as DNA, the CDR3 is TGCGCCAGCAGGCATTTCGAGGGGCTTCTCTACGAGCAGTACTTC.

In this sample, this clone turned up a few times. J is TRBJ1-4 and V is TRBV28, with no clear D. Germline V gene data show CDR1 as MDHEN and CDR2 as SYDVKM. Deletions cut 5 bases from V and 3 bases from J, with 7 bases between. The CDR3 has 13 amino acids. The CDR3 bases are TGTGCCAGCAGTCCTACAGCTAATGAAAAACTGTTTTTT. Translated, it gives CASSPTANEKLFF.

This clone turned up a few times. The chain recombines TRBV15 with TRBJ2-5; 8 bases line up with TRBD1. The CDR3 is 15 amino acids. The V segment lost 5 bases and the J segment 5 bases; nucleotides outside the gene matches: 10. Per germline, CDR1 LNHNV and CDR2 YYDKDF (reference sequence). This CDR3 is CATSGGQGARETQYF. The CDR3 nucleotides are TGTGCCACCAGCGGAGGACAGGGAGCCCGGGAGACCCAGTACTTC. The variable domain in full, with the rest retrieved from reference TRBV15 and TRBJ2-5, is DAMVIQNPRYQVTQFGKPVTLSCSQTLNHNVMYWYQQKSSQAPKLLFHYYDKDFNNEADTPDNFQSRRPNTSFCFLDIRSPGLGDTAMYLCATSGGQGARETQYFGPGTRLLVL.

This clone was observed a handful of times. CDR3 in amino acids: CASLQTVNTEAFF. The CDR3 bases are TGTGCCAGCCTTCAAACGGTTAACACTGAAGCTTTCTTT. The rearrangement links TRBV7-3 to TRBJ1-1; D is uncertain. The germline V gene encodes CDR1 SGHTA and CDR2 FQGTGA. The CDR3 has 13 residues. Between the trimmed V and J ends, which lost 8 bases and 2 bases, there was a span of 12 bases.

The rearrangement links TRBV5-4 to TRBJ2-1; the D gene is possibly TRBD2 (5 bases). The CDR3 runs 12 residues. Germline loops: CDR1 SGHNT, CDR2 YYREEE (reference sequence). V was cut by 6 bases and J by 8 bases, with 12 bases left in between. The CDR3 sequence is CASKADHYEQFF. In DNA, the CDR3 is TGTGCCAGCAAAGCGGATCACTATGAGCAGTTCTTC.

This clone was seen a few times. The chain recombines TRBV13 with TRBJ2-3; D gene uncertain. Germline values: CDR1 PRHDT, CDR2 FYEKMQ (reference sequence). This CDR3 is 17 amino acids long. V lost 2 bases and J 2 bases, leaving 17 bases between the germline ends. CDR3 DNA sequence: TGTGCCAGCAGCTTAATCGAGTTAGGCAGAGACACAGATACGCAGTATTTT. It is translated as CASSLIELGRDTDTQYF.

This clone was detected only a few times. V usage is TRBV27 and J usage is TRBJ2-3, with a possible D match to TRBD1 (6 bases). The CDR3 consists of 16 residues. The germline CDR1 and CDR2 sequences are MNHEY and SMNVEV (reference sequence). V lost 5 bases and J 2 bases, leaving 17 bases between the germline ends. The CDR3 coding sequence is TGTGCCAGCAGTCCTCGGACAGAGGCATACACAGATACGCAGTATTTT. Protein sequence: CASSPRTEAYTDTQYF.

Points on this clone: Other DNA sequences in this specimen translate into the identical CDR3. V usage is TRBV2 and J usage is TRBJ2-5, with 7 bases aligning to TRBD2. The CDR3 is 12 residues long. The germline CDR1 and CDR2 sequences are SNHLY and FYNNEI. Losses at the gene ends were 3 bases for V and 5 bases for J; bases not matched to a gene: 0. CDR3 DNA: TGTGCCAGCAGTGAGGGGGGGGAGACCCAGTACTTC. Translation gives CASSEGGETQYF.

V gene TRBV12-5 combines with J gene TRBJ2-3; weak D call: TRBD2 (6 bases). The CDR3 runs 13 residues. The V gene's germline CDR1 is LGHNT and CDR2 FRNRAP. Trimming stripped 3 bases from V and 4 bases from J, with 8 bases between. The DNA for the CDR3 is TGTGCTAGTGGTTTATCGGGGGCAGATACGCAGTATTTT. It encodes CASGLSGADTQYF.

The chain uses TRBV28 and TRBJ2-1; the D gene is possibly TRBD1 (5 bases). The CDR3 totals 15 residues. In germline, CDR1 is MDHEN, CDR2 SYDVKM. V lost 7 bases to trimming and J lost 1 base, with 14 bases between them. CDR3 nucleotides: TGTGCCAGCATGTTAGGGGATGGGTCCTACAATGAGCAGTTCTTC. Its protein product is CASMLGDGSYNEQFF.

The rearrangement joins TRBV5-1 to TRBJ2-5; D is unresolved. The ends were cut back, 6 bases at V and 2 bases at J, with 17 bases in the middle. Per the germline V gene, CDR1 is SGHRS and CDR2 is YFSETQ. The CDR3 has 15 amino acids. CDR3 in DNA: TGCGCCAGCACCCGTTACGGCGGCGCACAAGAGACCCAGTACTTC. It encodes CASTRYGGAQETQYF.

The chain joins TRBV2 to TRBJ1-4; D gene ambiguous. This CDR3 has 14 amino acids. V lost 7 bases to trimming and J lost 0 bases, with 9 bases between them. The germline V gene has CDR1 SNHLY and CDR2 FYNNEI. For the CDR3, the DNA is TGTGCCAGCAACGGACGGTCAACTAATGAAAAACTGTTTTTT. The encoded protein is CASNGRSTNEKLFF.

The CDR3 DNA is TGTGCCAGCAGCCGGCCGCGGCAGGGGAATCAAGAGACCCAGTACTTC. Amino acid sequence: CASSRPRQGNQETQYF. The chain uses TRBV7-9 and TRBJ2-5; perhaps TRBD1 as D (6 bases). CDR3 length: 16 amino acids. V was pared by 5 bases and J by 2 bases, with 18 bases between. CDR1 is SEHNR, CDR2 FQNEAQ, per germline (reference sequence). Full variable domain (missing parts from reference TRBV7-9 and TRBJ2-5): DTGVSQNPRHKITKRGQNVTFRCDPISEHNRLYWYRQTLGQGPEFLTYFQNEAQLEKSRLLSDRFSAERPKGSFSTLEIQRTEQGDSAMYLCASSRPRQGNQETQYFGPGTRLLVL.

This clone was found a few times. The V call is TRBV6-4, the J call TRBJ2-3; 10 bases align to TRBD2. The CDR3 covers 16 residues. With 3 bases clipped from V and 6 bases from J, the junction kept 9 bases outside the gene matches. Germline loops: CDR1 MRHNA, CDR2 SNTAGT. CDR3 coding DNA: TGTGCCAGCAGTGAGTCACTAGCGGGGCGTGCGGATACGCAGTATTTT. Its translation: CASSESLAGRADTQYF.

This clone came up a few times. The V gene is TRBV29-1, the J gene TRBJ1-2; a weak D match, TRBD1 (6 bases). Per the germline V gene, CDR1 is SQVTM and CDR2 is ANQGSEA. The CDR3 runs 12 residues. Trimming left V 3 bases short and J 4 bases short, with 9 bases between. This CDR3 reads CSVEEGVYGYTF. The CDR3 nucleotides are TGCAGCGTTGAGGAGGGGGTCTATGGCTACACCTTC.

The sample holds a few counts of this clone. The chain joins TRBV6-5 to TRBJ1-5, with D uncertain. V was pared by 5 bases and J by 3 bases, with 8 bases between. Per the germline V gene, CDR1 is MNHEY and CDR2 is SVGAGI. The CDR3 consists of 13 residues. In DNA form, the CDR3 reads TGTGCCAGCAGTCGGGTCTACAATCAGCCCCAGCATTTT. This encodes CASSRVYNQPQHF.